A selection of T cell receptor beta chains follows, all from one sample in a study of T-cell memory formation after mild COVID-19. TCRdb re-derived calls from the 5' RACE reads in MiXCR, one entry per CDR3 protein. Here the sample spans fewer than 500,000 distinct CDR3 sequences, approximately 25% being singletons. Sequencing was carried out using PBMCs or a T cell subset sorted from them (not recorded which). The receptor source for this set is an adult woman who had mild COVID-19 (a few samples of this study predate the infection). Cell type and time point are not known. Both conserved end residues are part of each CDR3. A D gene is named only where the DNA matches it firmly. The size field is filled for only some rows; it gives once, few, many or a size class.

size: -; J: TRBJ2-7; V: TRBV4-3; D: -; DNA: TGCGCCAGCAGCCGGGCCCAGGGCCGCTCCTACGAGCAGTACTTC; CDR3: CASSRAQGRSYEQYF
size: few; J: TRBJ2-3; V: TRBV7-9; D: TRBD2; DNA: TGTGCCAGCAGCTTACGGCTAGCGGGGACTCTAACAGATACGCAGTATTTT; CDR3: CASSLRLAGTLTDTQYF
size: few; J: TRBJ2-7; V: TRBV6-5; D: TRBD2; DNA: TGTGCCAGCAGTTACTCCCCGGGGGGGGACAACGAGCAGTACTTC; CDR3: CASSYSPGGDNEQYF
size: -; J: TRBJ2-3; V: TRBV29-1; D: -; DNA: TGCAGCGTGAGTCCTTTAGAGCCCAGCACAGATACGCAGTATTTT; CDR3: CSVSPLEPSTDTQYF
size: -; J: TRBJ2-4; V: TRBV12-3/TRBV12-4; D: -; DNA: TGTGCCAGCACCCAATCCGGGACCGAAAAGAACATTCAGTACTTC; CDR3: CASTQSGTEKNIQYF
size: few; J: TRBJ2-5; V: TRBV11-2; D: -; DNA: TGTGCCAGCAGCTTAGATTTGGGGCAGACCCAGTACTTC; CDR3: CASSLDLGQTQYF
size: few; J: TRBJ1-2; V: TRBV4-1; D: TRBD1; DNA: TGCGCCAGCAGCCCGAAAGGGGGCTTGGGCTATGGCTACACCTTC; CDR3: CASSPKGGLGYGYTF
size: -; J: TRBJ1-1; V: TRBV7-9; D: TRBD1; DNA: TGTGCCAGCAGCGACCGGACAGGGACTAACACTGAAGCTTTCTTT; CDR3: CASSDRTGTNTEAFF
size: -; J: TRBJ2-7; V: TRBV7-9; D: -; DNA: TGTGCCAGCAGTCCTAGCTTTTATTCAATGGGGTCCGAGCAGTACTTC; CDR3: CASSPSFYSMGSEQYF
size: -; J: TRBJ2-1; V: TRBV29-1; D: TRBD2; DNA: TGCAGCGTTGAAGGGGGGGTTTCTAGCGGGAGGTACAATGAGCAGTTCTTC; CDR3: CSVEGGVSSGRYNEQFF
size: -; J: TRBJ1-6; V: TRBV2; D: -; DNA: TGTGCCAGCAGCACGAACCTAGGGGAGCCCCTCCACTTT; CDR3: CASSTNLGEPLHF
size: -; J: TRBJ2-7; V: TRBV19; D: -; DNA: TGTGCCAGTAGTATGACTCGATACGAGCAGTACTTC; CDR3: CASSMTRYEQYF
size: -; J: TRBJ2-3; V: TRBV4-1; D: -; DNA: TGCGCCAGCAGCTCAGGGCAGGGTCCCACAGATACGCAGTATTTT; CDR3: CASSSGQGPTDTQYF
size: -; J: TRBJ2-7; V: TRBV18; D: TRBD1; DNA: TGTGCCAGCTCACCTGCGACAGGGGCCTACGAGCAGTACTTC; CDR3: CASSPATGAYEQYF
size: -; J: TRBJ1-5; V: TRBV5-1; D: TRBD1; DNA: TGCGCCAGCAGCTACGGGACAGGGAATCAGCCCCAGCATTTT; CDR3: CASSYGTGNQPQHF
size: -; J: TRBJ1-5; V: TRBV7-9; D: -; DNA: TGTGCCAGCAGCGAGGGACAAGCGGGACATCAGCCCCAGCATTTT; CDR3: CASSEGQAGHQPQHF
size: -; J: TRBJ2-5; V: TRBV20-1; D: -; DNA: TGCAGTGCTAGACCGTTCGGGAAGACCCAGTACTTC; CDR3: CSARPFGKTQYF
size: few; J: TRBJ2-2; V: TRBV7-9; D: TRBD2; DNA: TGTGCCAGCAGCTTAGGGACTAGCGGGATTTGGAACACCGGGGAGCTGTTTTTT; CDR3: CASSLGTSGIWNTGELFF
size: -; J: TRBJ2-3; V: TRBV20-1; D: -; DNA: TGCAGAGTCGACAGGCCGAGCACAGATACGCAGTATTTT; CDR3: CRVDRPSTDTQYF
size: -; J: TRBJ2-7; V: TRBV12-3/TRBV12-4; D: -; DNA: TGTGCCAGCAGTTTCTTGAACGAGCAGTACTTC; CDR3: CASSFLNEQYF
size: -; J: TRBJ2-3; V: TRBV15; D: -; DNA: TGTGCCACCAGCAGATCGGCAGATACGCAGTATTTT; CDR3: CATSRSADTQYF
size: -; J: TRBJ2-5; V: TRBV27; D: TRBD2; DNA: TGTGCCAGCAGTTTACCTAGCGGAGAGACCCAGTACTTC; CDR3: CASSLPSGETQYF
size: -; J: TRBJ1-2; V: TRBV24-1; D: TRBD1; DNA: TGTGCCACCAGTGACCGGACAGGCTATGGCTACACCTTC; CDR3: CATSDRTGYGYTF
size: -; J: TRBJ2-7; V: TRBV2; D: -; DNA: TGTGCCAGCAGTGTTCGGGAGCCAGGATTTTTCTACGAGCAGTACTTC; CDR3: CASSVREPGFFYEQYF